These 2 T cell receptor beta chains share one sample of origin, sequenced in a study of immune evolution from preneoplasia to lung adenocarcinoma. Clones were sequenced by immunoSEQ multiplex PCR, and TCRdb holds only the in-frame ones, with some missing. The data show around 2,000 clones, 82% seen once. Sequencing was performed on FFPE adjacent normal lung tissue. The receptors originated from a person between 70 and 80 years old with lung adenocarcinoma.

This clone was seen only a few times. The chain is built from TRBV9 and TRBJ2-1, with 9 nucleotides matching TRBD2. The CDR3 covers 16 residues. The V segment lost 6 bases and the J segment 7 bases; nucleotides outside the gene matches: 14. Looked up from germline, CDR1 is SGDLS and CDR2 is YYNGEE. The DNA for the CDR3 is TGTGCCAGCACCCCTGGCGGAGCGGGAGGTCAGAATGAGCAGTTCTTC. It translates to CASTPGGAGGQNEQFF. Variable domain in full (rest from reference TRBV9 and TRBJ2-1): DSGVTQTPKHLITATGQRVTLRCSPRSGDLSVYWYQQSLDQGLQFLIQYYNGEERAKGNILERFSAQQFPDLHSELNLSSLELGDSALYFCASTPGGAGGQNEQFFGPGTRLTVL.

Only a few counts were recorded for this clone. This chain uses TRBV4-2 with TRBJ2-2; D unresolved. Per the germline V gene, CDR1 is LGHNA and CDR2 is YNFKEQ. This CDR3 is 14 amino acids long. V lost 3 bases to trimming and J lost 5 bases, with 10 bases between them. In DNA, the CDR3 is TGTGCCAGCAGCCAGGCCCCCCGAACCGGGGAGCTGTTTTTT. This gives the protein CASSQAPRTGELFF.